One TCR beta chain is described in this entry. The sample belongs to a study of blood T cell repertoires in COVID-19. The germline V gene encodes CDR1 SGDLS and CDR2 YYNGEE. V gave up 0 bases and J gave up 3 bases; unmatched junction bases: 12. This CDR3 is 18 amino acids long. The data were produced by immunoSEQ multiplex PCR, yet TCRdb's version contains in-frame clones alone and is incomplete. Counted here are roughly 260,000 clones, around 87% occurring once; the ten biggest clones make up 2% to 3%. The receptor's source is a woman aged 50 to 60 with acute or convalescent COVID-19. The gene calls are TRBV9 and TRBJ2-3, with 8 bases fitting TRBD1. Sequencing was performed on peripheral blood. The CDR3: CASSVGVTRTGQTDTQYF. CDR3 coding DNA: TGTGCCAGCAGCGTAGGGGTCACCCGGACAGGGCAGACAGATACGCAGTATTTT.